This T cell receptor beta chain was found in a study of control samples from healthy donors and cancer patients. The CDR3 runs to 13 residues. Germline lookup yields CDR1 LGHDT and CDR2 YNNKEL (reference sequence). V was pared by 4 bases and J by 6 bases, with 9 bases between. Sequenced by immunoSEQ multiplex PCR; TCRdb stores in-frame clones only, minus some. This table holds roughly 200,000 clones, about 90% found once. The sequencing input was blood. This receptor was obtained from a man aged 25 to 40 in good health. The chain carries TRBV3-1 (or the pseudogene TRBV3-2) and TRBJ2-2; the D gene is possibly TRBD1 (6 bases). The CDR3 is CASSLSGAGELFF. In DNA form, the CDR3 reads TGTGCCAGCAGCCTGTCAGGGGCCGGGGAGCTGTTTTTT.